The T cell receptor (beta chain) under discussion was sequenced for a study of T-cell memory formation after mild COVID-19 listed by TCRdb under 2021. Looking at the study overall: Most TCR sequence clusters were specific to one of the two donors. In a couple of donors, T-cell clones that expanded and contracted after mild COVID-19 were followed by sequencing TCRalpha and TCRbeta repertoires longitudinally. Two young, previously healthy adult volunteers made up the cohort, one male and one female.

In the case of this clonotype: Its antigen is not yet known. No base qualities exist here, and no much larger clone lies one base off it.

Sequencing took place on an Illumina NovaSeq 6000. cDNA libraries for TCRalpha and TCRbeta were prepared by 5'RACE using constant-segment primers, with sample barcodes and unique molecular identifiers added. RNA was extracted from every sample with Trizol reagent. The libraries were amplified in two PCR steps, and the second step added a second sample barcode and Illumina TruSeq adapters. Sequencing of the libraries was done on an Illumina NovaSeq, producing 2 x 150 bp paired-end reads. Regarding the original processing steps: Demultiplexing of reads and collapsing into UMI-guided consensus sequences were performed with migec v1.2.7. Using mixcr v2.1.11, the UMI consensuses were aligned to TRA and TRB V and J templates and assembled into clonotypes. A clonotype was counted as expanded or contracted only when both edgeR and NoisET called the clonotype significant, with the noise models trained on biological replicates. For edgeR calls, the cutoffs were a false discovery rate-adjusted p below 0.01 and a log2 fold-change threshold of 1. As an exploratory analysis of dynamics, PCA with hierarchical clustering was applied to max-normalized trajectories of the 1000 most abundant clonotypes. Separately sequenced CD4+ and CD8+ repertoires were used to assign the CD4 or CD8 phenotype of responding clones. TCRdb reworked the public reads: Q25 trimming with fastp, MiXCR clone assembly, productive beta chains retained. Duplicate CDR3 protein sequences are folded into a single record with the most common DNA and genes. The authors' filters were not applied to this entry. This sample has a few hundred thousand distinct CDR3 sequences in its table, and 13% to 15% of those were observed once. The biggest ten clones account for 21% of the sample.

Ficoll-Paque density gradient centrifugation was used to isolate PBMCs. The paper's findings and limits, for the study overall: Contracting CD4+ clones were located mainly in the CM and EM memory subsets, whereas CD8+ clones were found to be enriched in EMRA. Some responding clones were detected in pre-infection memory, suggesting pre-existing cross-reactive memory T cells joined the SARS-CoV-2 response. Whether the second-wave clones peaking on day 37 were SARS-CoV-2 specific was not confirmed. The study covered only a couple of mild cases, and larger cohorts including severe cases with pre-infection samples were considered necessary. Balanced CD4/CD8 phenotypes were observed for clones contracting from day 15 to 85, whereas a bias towards CD4+ was observed for a second wave of clones expanding from day 15 to 37.

The CDR3 has 15 amino acids, counting the end cysteine and phenylalanine. The entry retains the CDR3 DNA only, 45 bases that are in frame from base 1. The chain uses TRBV21-1 and TRBJ2-7. TRBV21-1 is a documented pseudogene. This clonotype originated in a man younger than 35 who had mild COVID-19 (a few samples of this study predate the infection). The sample titles of this study are shuffled in the database, so cell type and time point are left out; the donor was told from shared clones. Specimen: PBMCs or a T cell subset sorted from them (not recorded which). The DNA sequence reads TGTGCCAGCAGCAAAGGTCGAGCGGACTCCTACGAGCAGTACTTC. It encodes CASSKGRADSYEQYF.